The 7 T cell receptor beta chains in this list originate from one sample, sequenced in a study of CD8 T cells in Susac syndrome (dated by TCRdb to the late 2010s). The protocol used for the library was the immunoSEQ multiplex PCR assay. RNA was extracted with the RNeasy kit and roughly 0.45 to 1 ug was reverse transcribed using random hexamers. The public reads were reanalyzed by TCRdb: fastp trimming at Q25, MiXCR alignment, in-frame beta chains only. Every entry covers one CDR3 protein and lists the most common genes and DNA from its rows. The sample data list some 150,000 distinct CDR3 sequences, and over 85% of these were observed just once. The ten largest make up around 0.21% of the sample. Input material: CD8+ T cells from PBMCs. These receptors originate from a human donor with multiple sclerosis.

The rearrangement joins TRBV29-1 to TRBJ1-2; D possibly corresponds to TRBD1 (6 bases). CDR1 and CDR2 (germline): SQVTM, ANQGSEA. Trimming removed 0 bases at V and 6 bases at J, with 14 bases between. The CDR3 sequence is 14 residues long. CDR3 in amino acids: CSVEEGRGYDGYTF. The CDR3 DNA is TGCAGCGTTGAAGAAGGCAGGGGATATGATGGCTACACCTTC.

The V gene is TRBV2, the J gene TRBJ2-3; no firm D call. The CDR3 contains 10 residues. Germline-derived CDR1 and CDR2 are SNHLY and FYNNEI. V lost 10 bases and J 6 bases, leaving 8 bases between the germline ends. The CDR3 nucleotides are TGTGCCACCGTATTGGATACGCAGTATTTT. Encoded protein: CATVLDTQYF.

The genes are TRBV4-3 and TRBJ2-7; unclear D gene. This CDR3 has 14 residues. Germline V gene data show CDR1 as LGHNA and CDR2 as YSLEER. V gave up 0 bases and J gave up 2 bases, with 8 bases separating them. The CDR3 region has the DNA TGCGCCAGCAGCCAAGAGGCCAGTACCTACGAGCAGTACTTC. This translates into CASSQEASTYEQYF.

The chain recombines TRBV3-1 with TRBJ1-1, with 7 bases identical to TRBD1. The CDR3 sequence is 14 residues long. Per the germline V gene, CDR1 is LGHDT and CDR2 is YNNKEL (reference sequence). V lost 5 bases and J lost 5; bases outside the gene matches: 8. Here the CDR3 reads CASSYRGKETEAFF. CDR3 bases: TGTGCCAGCAGCTACAGGGGAAAGGAGACTGAAGCTTTCTTT.

The chain joins TRBV15 to TRBJ1-2; 7 nucleotides agree with TRBD1. The V segment lost 3 bases and the J segment 3 bases; nucleotides outside the gene matches: 7. CDR3 length: 15 residues. Germline CDR1 LNHNV, CDR2 YYDKDF (reference sequence). In DNA form, the CDR3 reads TGTGCCACCAGCAGGAATTCTGACAGGGACTATGGCTACACCTTC. Amino acids: CATSRNSDRDYGYTF.

The gene calls are TRBV29-1 and TRBJ2-3, with 15 bases fitting TRBD2. The V gene's germline CDR1 is SQVTM and CDR2 ANQGSEA. V shed 4 bases and J 2 bases; nucleotides not matched to a gene: 16. The CDR3 spans 20 residues. The CDR3 bases are TGCAGCGTTGTTCTCGGACTAGCGGGGGGGCCGATGACCTCCACAGATACGCAGTATTTT. This sequence encodes CSVVLGLAGGPMTSTDTQYF.

The chain carries TRBV15 and TRBJ1-1; D gene uncertain. The CDR3 sequence is 15 residues long. Looked up from germline, CDR1 is LNHNV and CDR2 is YYDKDF (reference sequence). The V and J ends lost 0 bases and 5 bases respectively, with 13 bases between them. CDR3 DNA sequence: TGTGCCACCAGCAGAGATCGGTCTGGAAGGACTGAAGCTTTCTTT. Translation: CATSRDRSGRTEAFF.